The entry below describes one T cell receptor (beta chain). The sample belongs to a study of OX40 agonist ivuxolimab in advanced cancers. Study information: Ivuxolimab, an agonist antibody against OX40 (CD134), was given to patients.

The CDR3 is made up of 11 amino acids. V was clipped by 0 bases and J by 10 bases, with 7 bases between them. Germline CDR1 is DFQATT and CDR2 is SNEGSKA (reference sequence). Libraries were prepared by immunoSEQ multiplex PCR; TCRdb keeps only in-frame clonotypes and omits some of them. Of roughly 72,000 clones in the sample, roughly nine tenths are singletons; the top ten hold about 10%. The sequences come from CD4+ or CD8+ T cells sorted from blood, collected in a trial of the OX40 agonist ivuxolimab. This TCR was sampled from an adult with an advanced solid tumor such as melanoma, head and neck, liver or kidney cancer. The V and J genes are TRBV20-1 and TRBJ2-1; D call uncertain. The CDR3 nucleotides are TGCAGTGCTAGAGATTTTCCCGAGCAGTTCTTC. Its protein is CSARDFPEQFF.